This TCR beta chain was identified in a study of blood T cell repertoires in COVID-19. Study overall: From the United States, Italy and Spain came samples of acute and convalescent COVID-19. From T cells, B-cell-depleted T cells, or PBMCs came the material, which was cDNA or gDNA.

Authors' analysis steps: Quantification of nucleated cells was approximated via reference gene primer amplification. Using immunoSEQ multiplex PCR, the repertoire was profiled, and TCRdb retains in-frame clones only, with some absent. V, J and clone size reflect that table, while D and trimming were determined from the DNA. The sample yields 74,000 or so clones, around nine tenths seen once. The CDR3 covers 15 residues. Germline CDR1 reads MDHEN; CDR2 reads SYDVKM. Deletions cut 5 bases from V and 7 bases from J, with 20 bases between. The chain uses TRBV28 and TRBJ1-2, with D possibly being TRBD1 (6 bases). This sequence originates from a human donor in a cohort sampled during active COVID-19. The sequenced sample consisted of peripheral blood. As DNA, the CDR3 is TGTGCCAGCAGTACGACAGGAGCTATTCCCCTTGGCTACACCTTC. Translation gives CASSTTGAIPLGYTF.